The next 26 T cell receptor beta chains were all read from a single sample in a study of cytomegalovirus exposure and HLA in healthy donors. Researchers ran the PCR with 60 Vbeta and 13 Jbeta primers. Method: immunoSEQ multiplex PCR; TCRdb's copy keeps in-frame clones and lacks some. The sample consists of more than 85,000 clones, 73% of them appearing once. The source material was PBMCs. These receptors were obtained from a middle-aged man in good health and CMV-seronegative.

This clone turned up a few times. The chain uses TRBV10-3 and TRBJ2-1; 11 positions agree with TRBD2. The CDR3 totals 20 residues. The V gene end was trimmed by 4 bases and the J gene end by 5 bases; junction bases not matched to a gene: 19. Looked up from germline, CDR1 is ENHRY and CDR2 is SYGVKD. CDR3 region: CAISVPPGLADPRGHNEQFF. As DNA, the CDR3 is TGTGCCATCAGTGTGCCTCCGGGACTAGCGGACCCCAGGGGGCACAATGAGCAGTTCTTC.

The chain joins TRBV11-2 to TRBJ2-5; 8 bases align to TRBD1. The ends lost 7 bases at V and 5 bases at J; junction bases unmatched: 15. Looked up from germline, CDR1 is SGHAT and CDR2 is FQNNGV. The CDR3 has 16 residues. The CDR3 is CASNGFGTGRLETQYF. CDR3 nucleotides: TGTGCCAGCAACGGTTTTGGGACAGGTAGATTGGAGACCCAGTACTTC.

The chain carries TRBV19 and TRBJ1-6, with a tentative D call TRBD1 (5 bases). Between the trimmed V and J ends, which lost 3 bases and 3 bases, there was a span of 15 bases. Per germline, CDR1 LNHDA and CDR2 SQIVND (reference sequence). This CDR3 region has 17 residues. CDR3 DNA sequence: TGTGCCAGTAGTATTGCCCGGGGGGGTGACTATAATTCACCCCTCCACTTT. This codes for CASSIARGGDYNSPLHF.

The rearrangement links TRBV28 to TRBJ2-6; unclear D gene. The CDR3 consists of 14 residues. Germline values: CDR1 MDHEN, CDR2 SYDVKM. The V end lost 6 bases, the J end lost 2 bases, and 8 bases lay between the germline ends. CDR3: CASSGSTGANVLTF. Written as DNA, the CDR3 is TGTGCCAGCAGCGGGTCTACTGGGGCCAACGTCCTGACTTTC.

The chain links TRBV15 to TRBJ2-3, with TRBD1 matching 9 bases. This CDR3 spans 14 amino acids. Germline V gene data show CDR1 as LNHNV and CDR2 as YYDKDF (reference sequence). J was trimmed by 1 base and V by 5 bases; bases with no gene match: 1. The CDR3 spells CATSRDRGTDTQYF. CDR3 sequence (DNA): TGTGCCACCAGCCGGGACAGGGGCACAGATACGCAGTATTTT.

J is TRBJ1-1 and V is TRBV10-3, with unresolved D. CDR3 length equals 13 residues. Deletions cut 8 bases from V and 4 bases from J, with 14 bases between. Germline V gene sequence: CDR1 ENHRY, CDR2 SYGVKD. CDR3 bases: TGTGCCATCTGGGCGGGAGGTGTCACTGAAGCTTTCTTT. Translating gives CAIWAGGVTEAFF.

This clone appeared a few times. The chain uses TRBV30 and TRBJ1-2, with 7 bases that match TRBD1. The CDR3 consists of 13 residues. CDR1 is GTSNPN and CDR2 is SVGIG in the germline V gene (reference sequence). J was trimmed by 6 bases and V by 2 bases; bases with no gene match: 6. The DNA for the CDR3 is TGTGCCTGGAGTTCCCGACAGGGAGATGGCTACACCTTC. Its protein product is CAWSSRQGDGYTF. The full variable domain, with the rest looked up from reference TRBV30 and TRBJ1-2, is SQTIHQWPATLVQPVGSPLSLECTVEGTSNPNLYWYRQAAGRGLQLLFYSVGIGQISSEVPQNLSASRPQDRQFILSSKKLLLSDSGFYLCAWSSRQGDGYTFGSGTRLTVV.

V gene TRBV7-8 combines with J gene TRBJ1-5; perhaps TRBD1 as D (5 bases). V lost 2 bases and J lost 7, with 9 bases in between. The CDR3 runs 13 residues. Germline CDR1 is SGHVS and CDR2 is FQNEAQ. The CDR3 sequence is CASSLQGSQPQHF. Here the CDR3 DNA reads TGTGCCAGCAGCTTACAGGGAAGCCAGCCCCAGCATTTT.

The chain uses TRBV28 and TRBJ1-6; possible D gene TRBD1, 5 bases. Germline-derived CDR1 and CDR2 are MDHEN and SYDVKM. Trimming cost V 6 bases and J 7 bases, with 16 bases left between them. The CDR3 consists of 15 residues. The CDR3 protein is CASSSVRGDNSPLHF. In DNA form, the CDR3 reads TGTGCCAGCAGCTCCGTGCGGGGGGACAATTCACCCCTCCACTTT.

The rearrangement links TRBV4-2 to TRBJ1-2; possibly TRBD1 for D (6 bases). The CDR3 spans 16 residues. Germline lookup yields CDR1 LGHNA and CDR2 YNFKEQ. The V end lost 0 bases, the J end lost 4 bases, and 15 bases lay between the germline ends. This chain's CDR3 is CASSQEVRDRFYGYTF. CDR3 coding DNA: TGTGCCAGCAGCCAAGAAGTCCGAGACAGGTTCTATGGCTACACCTTC.

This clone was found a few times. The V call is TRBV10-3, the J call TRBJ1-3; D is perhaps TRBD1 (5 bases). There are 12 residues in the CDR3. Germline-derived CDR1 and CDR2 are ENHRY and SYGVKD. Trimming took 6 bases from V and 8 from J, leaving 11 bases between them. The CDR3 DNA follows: TGTGCCATCAGAAGGGGCCTGGACACCATATATTTT. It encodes CAIRRGLDTIYF.

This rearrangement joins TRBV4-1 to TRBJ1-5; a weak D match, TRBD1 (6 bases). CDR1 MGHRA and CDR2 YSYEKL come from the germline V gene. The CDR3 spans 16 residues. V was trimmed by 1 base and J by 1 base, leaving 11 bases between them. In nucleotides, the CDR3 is TGCGCCAGCAGCCAAGCTCTTGGACAGAGCAATCAGCCCCAGCATTTT. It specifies CASSQALGQSNQPQHF.

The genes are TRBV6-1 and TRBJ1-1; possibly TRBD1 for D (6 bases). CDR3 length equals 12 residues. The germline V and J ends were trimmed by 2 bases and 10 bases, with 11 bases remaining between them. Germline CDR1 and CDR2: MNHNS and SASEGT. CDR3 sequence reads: CASSERGGRAFF. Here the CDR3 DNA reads TGTGCCAGCAGTGAAAGAGGGGGTAGAGCTTTCTTT.

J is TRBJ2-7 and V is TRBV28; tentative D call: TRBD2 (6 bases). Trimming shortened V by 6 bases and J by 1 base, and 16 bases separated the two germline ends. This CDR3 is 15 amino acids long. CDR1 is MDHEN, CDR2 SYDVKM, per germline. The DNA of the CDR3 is TGTGCCAGCAGCCCGGGCGGGGCGGAATCCTACGAGCAGTACTTC. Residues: CASSPGGAESYEQYF.

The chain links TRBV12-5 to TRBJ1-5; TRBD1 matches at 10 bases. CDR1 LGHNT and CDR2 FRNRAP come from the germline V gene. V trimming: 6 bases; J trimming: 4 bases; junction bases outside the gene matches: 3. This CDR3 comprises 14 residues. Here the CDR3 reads CASGRGQGNQPQHF. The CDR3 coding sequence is TGTGCTAGTGGCCGGGGACAGGGGAATCAGCCCCAGCATTTT.

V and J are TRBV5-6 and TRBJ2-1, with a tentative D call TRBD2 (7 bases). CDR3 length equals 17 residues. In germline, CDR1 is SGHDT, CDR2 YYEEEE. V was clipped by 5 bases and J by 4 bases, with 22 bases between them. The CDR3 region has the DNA TGTGCCAGCAGTCGTAAGGGGGGGGCCGATCTTTACAATGAGCAGTTCTTC. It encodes CASSRKGGADLYNEQFF.

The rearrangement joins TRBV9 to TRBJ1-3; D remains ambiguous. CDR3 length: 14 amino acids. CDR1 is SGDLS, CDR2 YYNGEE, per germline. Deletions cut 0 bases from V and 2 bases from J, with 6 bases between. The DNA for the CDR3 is TGTGCCAGCAGCGTAGGCGGGGCTGGAAACACCATATATTTT. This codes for CASSVGGAGNTIYF.

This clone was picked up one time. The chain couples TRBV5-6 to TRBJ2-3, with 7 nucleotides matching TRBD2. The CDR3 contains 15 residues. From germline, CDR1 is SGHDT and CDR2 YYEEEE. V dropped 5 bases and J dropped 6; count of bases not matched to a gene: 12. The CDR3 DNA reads TGTGCCAGCAGGACGACTAGCAGGATTTATGATACGCAGTATTTT. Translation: CASRTTSRIYDTQYF.

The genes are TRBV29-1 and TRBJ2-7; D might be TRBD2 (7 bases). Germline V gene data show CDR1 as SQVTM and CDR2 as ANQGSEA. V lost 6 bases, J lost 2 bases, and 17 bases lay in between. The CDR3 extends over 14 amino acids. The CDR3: CSVTGGGQTYEQYF. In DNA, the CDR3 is TGCAGCGTCACTGGGGGGGGCCAGACCTACGAGCAGTACTTC.

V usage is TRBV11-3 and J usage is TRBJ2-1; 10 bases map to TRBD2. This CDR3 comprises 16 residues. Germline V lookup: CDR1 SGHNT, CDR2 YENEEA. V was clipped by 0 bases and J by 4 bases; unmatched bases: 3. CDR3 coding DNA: TGTGCCAGCAGCTTAGATCCTAGCGGGGGATACAATGAGCAGTTCTTC. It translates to CASSLDPSGGYNEQFF.

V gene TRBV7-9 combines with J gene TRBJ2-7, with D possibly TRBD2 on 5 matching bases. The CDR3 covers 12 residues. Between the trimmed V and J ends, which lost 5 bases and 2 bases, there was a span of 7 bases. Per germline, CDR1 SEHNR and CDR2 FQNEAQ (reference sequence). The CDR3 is CASSPGAYEQYF. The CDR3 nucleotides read TGTGCCAGCAGCCCCGGGGCCTACGAGCAGTACTTC.

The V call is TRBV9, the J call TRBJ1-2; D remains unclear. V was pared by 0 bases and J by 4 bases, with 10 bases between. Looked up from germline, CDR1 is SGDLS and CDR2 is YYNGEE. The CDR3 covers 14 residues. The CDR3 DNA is TGTGCCAGCAGCGTAGGAACAGATATCTATGGCTACACCTTC. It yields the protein CASSVGTDIYGYTF. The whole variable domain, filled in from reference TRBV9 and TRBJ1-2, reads DSGVTQTPKHLITATGQRVTLRCSPRSGDLSVYWYQQSLDQGLQFLIQYYNGEERAKGNILERFSAQQFPDLHSELNLSSLELGDSALYFCASSVGTDIYGYTFGSGTRLTVV.

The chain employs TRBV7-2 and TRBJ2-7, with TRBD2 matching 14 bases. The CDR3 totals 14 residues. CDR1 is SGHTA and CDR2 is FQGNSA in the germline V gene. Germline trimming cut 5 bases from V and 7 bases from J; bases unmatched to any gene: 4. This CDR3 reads CASSPRTSGGEQYF. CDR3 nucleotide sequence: TGTGCCAGCAGCCCTAGGACTAGCGGGGGGGAGCAGTACTTC.

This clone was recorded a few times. The CDR3 sequence is CATSRDRDPGNTIYF. DNA of the CDR3: TGTGCCACCAGCAGAGATCGGGATCCTGGAAACACCATATATTTT. This chain joins TRBV15 and TRBJ1-3, with D unclear. Trimming stripped 0 bases from V and 2 bases from J, with 8 bases between. CDR1 and CDR2 (germline): LNHNV, YYDKDF (reference sequence). The CDR3 consists of 15 residues.

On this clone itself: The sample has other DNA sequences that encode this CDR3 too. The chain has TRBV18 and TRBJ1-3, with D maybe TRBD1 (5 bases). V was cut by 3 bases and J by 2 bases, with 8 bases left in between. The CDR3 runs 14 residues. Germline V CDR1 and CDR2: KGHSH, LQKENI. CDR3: CASSPAGTGNTIYF. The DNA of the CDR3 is TGTGCCAGCTCACCGGCAGGGACTGGAAACACCATATATTTT.

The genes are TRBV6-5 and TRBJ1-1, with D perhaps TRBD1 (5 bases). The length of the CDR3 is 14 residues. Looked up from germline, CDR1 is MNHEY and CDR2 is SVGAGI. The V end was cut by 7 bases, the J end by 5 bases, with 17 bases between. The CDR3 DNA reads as TGTGCCAGCATACCTCCGGGGGTAAGGACTGAAGCTTTCTTT. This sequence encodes CASIPPGVRTEAFF.